The next 14 T cell receptor beta chains were all read from a single sample in a study of shared clonotypes between healthy human individuals. Naive CD8 populations comprised CD45RO-negative cells positively selected for CCR7, excluding terminally differentiated effector memory CD45RA+ cells. Sequencing was performed with immunoSEQ multiplex PCR; in TCRdb, only in-frame clones are kept and a portion is missing. The sample lists about 2 million clones, approximately 94% occurring once. Sequencing used naive CD8+ T cells sorted from blood. Receptor source: a man aged 18 to 30 in good health.

The CDR3 DNA is TGTGCCAGCAGCAACCAGGGACCGAACAATGAGCAGTTCTTC. Protein: CASSNQGPNNEQFF. The chain has TRBV7-9 and TRBJ2-1; D may correspond to TRBD1 or TRBD2 (5 bases each). This CDR3 has 14 residues. The V gene lost 5 bases and the J gene lost 5 bases, with 13 bases spanning the gap. CDR1 SEHNR and CDR2 FQNEAQ come from the germline V gene (reference sequence). The complete variable domain, with remaining parts taken from reference TRBV7-9 and TRBJ2-1, reads DTGVSQNPRHKITKRGQNVTFRCDPISEHNRLYWYRQTLGQGPEFLTYFQNEAQLEKSRLLSDRFSAERPKGSFSTLEIQRTEQGDSAMYLCASSNQGPNNEQFFGPGTRLTVL.

The chain uses TRBV30 and TRBJ1-1; D is unclear. Germline assignment: CDR1 GTSNPN and CDR2 SVGIG (reference sequence). V dropped 5 bases and J dropped 0 bases, with 10 bases sitting between them. This CDR3 region has 13 residues. The CDR3 here is CAWGPIMNTEAFF. The CDR3 bases are TGTGCCTGGGGCCCAATTATGAACACTGAAGCTTTCTTT.

On this clone itself: Other DNA sequences in the same sample also yield this CDR3. The rearrangement uses TRBV27 and TRBJ1-1; D is undetermined. Between the trimmed V and J ends, which lost 3 bases and 0 bases, there was a span of 8 bases. This CDR3 has 14 amino acids. From germline, CDR1 is MNHEY and CDR2 SMNVEV (reference sequence). The CDR3, as DNA: TGTGCCAGCAGTTTTTTAGGGATGAACACTGAAGCTTTCTTT. It yields the protein CASSFLGMNTEAFF.

The chain joins TRBV19 to TRBJ2-2; TRBD1 agrees at 9 bases. Per germline, CDR1 LNHDA and CDR2 SQIVND (reference sequence). V lost 3 bases, J lost 9 bases, and 14 bases stayed unmatched. CDR3 length: 17 amino acids. CDR3 residues: CASSIVLQQGATRELFF. In nucleotides, the CDR3 is TGTGCCAGTAGTATTGTCCTCCAACAGGGGGCAACCCGGGAGCTGTTTTTT.

This clone appeared once. V and J are TRBV7-3 and TRBJ1-3; D is unresolved. V was shortened by 0 bases and J by 2 bases, with 11 bases between the two germline ends. Germline CDR1 and CDR2: SGHTA and FQGTGA. This CDR3 is 16 amino acids long. The CDR3 DNA sequence: TGTGCCAGCAGCTTAACGTACGGGCGCACTGGAAACACCATATATTTT. Translation: CASSLTYGRTGNTIYF.

The V gene is TRBV2, the J gene TRBJ2-1; D unclear. The CDR3 is made up of 14 amino acids. Trimming removed 3 bases at V and 0 bases at J, with 6 bases between. In germline, CDR1 is SNHLY, CDR2 FYNNEI. The CDR3 reads CASSEANSYNEQFF. The CDR3 coding sequence is TGTGCCAGCAGTGAGGCAAACTCCTACAATGAGCAGTTCTTC. Variable domain in full (rest from reference TRBV2 and TRBJ2-1): EPEVTQTPSHQVTQMGQEVILRCVPISNHLYFYWYRQILGQKVEFLVSFYNNEISEKSEIFDDQFSVERPDGSNFTLKIRSTKLEDSAMYFCASSEANSYNEQFFGPGTRLTVL.

The chain carries TRBV6-5 and TRBJ1-1; no definite D call. Germline V gene sequence: CDR1 MNHEY, CDR2 SVGAGI. The CDR3 contains 13 residues. V was trimmed by 2 bases and J by 5 bases, leaving 9 bases between them. This chain's CDR3 is CASSYASTTEAFF. The CDR3 bases are TGTGCCAGCAGTTACGCGTCGACAACTGAAGCTTTCTTT.

With respect to this clone: Different DNA sequences within this sample yield the same CDR3. Written as DNA, the CDR3 is TGTGCCAGCAGTTACGGCGGGGGGGCAGCAGATACGCAGTATTTT. Its translation: CASSYGGGAADTQYF. The chain uses TRBV6-5 and TRBJ2-3, with 9 nucleotides matching TRBD2. In germline, CDR1 is MNHEY, CDR2 SVGAGI. V gave up 2 bases and J gave up 4 bases; unmatched junction bases: 4. The CDR3 totals 15 residues.

The chain combines TRBV6-5 with TRBJ2-7; 10 bases align to TRBD2. After removal of 4 bases from V and 7 bases from J, the junction contained 7 bases not matched to a gene. In germline, CDR1 is MNHEY, CDR2 SVGAGI. The CDR3 spans 14 residues. The CDR3, as DNA: TGTGCCAGCAGTTCAGGAGCGGGAGGGTGGGAGCAGTACTTC. This codes for CASSSGAGGWEQYF.

The chain carries TRBV5-6 and TRBJ2-5; D gene unclear. Trimming removed 5 bases at V and 5 bases at J, with 25 bases between. Germline V CDR1 and CDR2: SGHDT, YYEEEE. CDR3 length: 17 residues. The CDR3 here is CASSLRKESARSETQYF. The CDR3 nucleotides are TGTGCCAGCAGTTTGAGAAAGGAATCGGCCCGGTCGGAGACCCAGTACTTC.

The chain has TRBV27 and TRBJ2-1; 9 positions match TRBD2. The CDR3 is 14 amino acids. Germline CDR1 and CDR2: MNHEY and SMNVEV (reference sequence). Trimming removed 3 bases from V and 7 bases from J; junction bases left unmatched: 4. The CDR3 bases are TGTGCCAGCAGTTTTAGCGGGAGTGGGAATGAGCAGTTCTTC. This translates into CASSFSGSGNEQFF.

This chain links TRBV11-3 with TRBJ1-4, with D possibly being TRBD1 (5 bases). Germline loops: CDR1 SGHNT, CDR2 YENEEA. CDR3 length: 12 amino acids. The germline V and J ends were trimmed by 5 bases and 6 bases, with 7 bases remaining between them. The chain's CDR3 is CASSRGDEKLFF. CDR3 coding DNA: TGTGCCAGCAGCCGGGGGGATGAAAAACTGTTTTTT.

This clone turned up a few times. The chain carries TRBV10-3 and TRBJ2-3; D tentatively reads TRBD1 or TRBD2 (5 bases each). V lost 10 bases and J lost 3, with 20 bases in between. The germline V gene has CDR1 ENHRY and CDR2 SYGVKD. The CDR3 length is 15 residues. CDR3: CASTIGDLGTDTQYF. The DNA of the CDR3 is TGTGCCAGCACTATAGGGGACCTCGGGACAGATACGCAGTATTTT.

This chain connects TRBV2 to TRBJ1-1; unclear D gene. The CDR3 covers 13 residues. V was pared by 8 bases and J by 0 bases, with 10 bases between. The germline V gene has CDR1 SNHLY and CDR2 FYNNEI. DNA for the CDR3: TGTGCCAGCCGAGCAGGTCTGAACACTGAAGCTTTCTTT. It codes for CASRAGLNTEAFF.